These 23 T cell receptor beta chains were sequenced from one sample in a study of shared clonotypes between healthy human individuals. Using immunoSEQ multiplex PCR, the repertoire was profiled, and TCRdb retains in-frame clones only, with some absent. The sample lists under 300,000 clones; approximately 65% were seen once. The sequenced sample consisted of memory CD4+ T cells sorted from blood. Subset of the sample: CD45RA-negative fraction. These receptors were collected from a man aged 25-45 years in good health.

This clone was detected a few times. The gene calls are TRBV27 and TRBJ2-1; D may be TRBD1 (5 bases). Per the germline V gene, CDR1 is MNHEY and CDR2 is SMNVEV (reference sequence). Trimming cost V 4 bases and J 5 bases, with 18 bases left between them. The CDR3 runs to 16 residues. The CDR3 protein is CASSYVPGGADNEQFF. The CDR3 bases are TGTGCCAGCAGTTATGTCCCGGGTGGGGCGGACAATGAGCAGTTCTTC.

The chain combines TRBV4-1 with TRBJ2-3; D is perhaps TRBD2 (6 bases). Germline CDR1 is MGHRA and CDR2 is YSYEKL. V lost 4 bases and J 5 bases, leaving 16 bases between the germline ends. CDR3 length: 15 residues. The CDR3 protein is CASSLGAGSLDTQYF. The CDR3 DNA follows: TGCGCCAGCAGCCTCGGGGCGGGATCGCTAGATACGCAGTATTTT.

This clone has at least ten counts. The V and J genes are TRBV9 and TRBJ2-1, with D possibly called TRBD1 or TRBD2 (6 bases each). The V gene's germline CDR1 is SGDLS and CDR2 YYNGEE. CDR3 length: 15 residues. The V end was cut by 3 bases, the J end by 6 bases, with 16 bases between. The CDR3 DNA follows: TGTGCCAGCAGCGCGGGGACACTCGGGAGCAATGAGCAGTTCTTC. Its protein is CASSAGTLGSNEQFF.

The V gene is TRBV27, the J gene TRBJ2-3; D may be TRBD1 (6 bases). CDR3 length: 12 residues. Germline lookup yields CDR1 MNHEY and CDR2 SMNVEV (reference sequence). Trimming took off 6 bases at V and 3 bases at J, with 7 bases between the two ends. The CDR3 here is CASRDRTDTQYF. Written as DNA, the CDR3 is TGTGCCAGCAGGGACAGAACAGATACGCAGTATTTT.

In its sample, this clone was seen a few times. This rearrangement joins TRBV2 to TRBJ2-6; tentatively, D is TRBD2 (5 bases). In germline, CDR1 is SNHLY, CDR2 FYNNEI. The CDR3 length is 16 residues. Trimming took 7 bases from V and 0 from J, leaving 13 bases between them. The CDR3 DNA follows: TGTGCCAGCAACGGGCCAACTAGCTCTGGGGCCAACGTCCTGACTTTC. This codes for CASNGPTSSGANVLTF.

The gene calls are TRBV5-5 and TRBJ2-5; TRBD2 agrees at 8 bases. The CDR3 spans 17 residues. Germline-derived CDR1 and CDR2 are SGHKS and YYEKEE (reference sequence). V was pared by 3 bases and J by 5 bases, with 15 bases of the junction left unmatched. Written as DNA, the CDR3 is TGTGCCAGCAGCTCCCTTACCGGGAGGGCCACAAGTGAGACCCAGTACTTC. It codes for CASSSLTGRATSETQYF.

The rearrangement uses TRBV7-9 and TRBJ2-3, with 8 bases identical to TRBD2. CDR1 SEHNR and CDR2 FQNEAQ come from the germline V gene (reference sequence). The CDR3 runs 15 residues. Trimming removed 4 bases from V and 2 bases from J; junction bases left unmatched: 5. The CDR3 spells CASSSGTRVTDTQYF. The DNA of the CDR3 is TGTGCCAGCAGCTCTGGGACTAGAGTCACAGATACGCAGTATTTT.

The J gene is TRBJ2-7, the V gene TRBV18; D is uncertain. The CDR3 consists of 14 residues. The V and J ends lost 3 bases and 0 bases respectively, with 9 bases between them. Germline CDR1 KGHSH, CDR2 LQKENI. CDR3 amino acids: CASSPRDTSYEQYF. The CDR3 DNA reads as TGTGCCAGCTCACCCCGTGACACCTCCTACGAGCAGTACTTC.

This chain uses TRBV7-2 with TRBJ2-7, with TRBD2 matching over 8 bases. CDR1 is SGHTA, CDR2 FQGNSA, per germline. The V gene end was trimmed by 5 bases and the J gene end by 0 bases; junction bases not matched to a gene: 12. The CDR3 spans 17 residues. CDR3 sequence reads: CASSPNLLAGPSYEQYF. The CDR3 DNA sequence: TGTGCCAGCAGCCCTAATCTTCTAGCGGGCCCCTCCTACGAGCAGTACTTC.

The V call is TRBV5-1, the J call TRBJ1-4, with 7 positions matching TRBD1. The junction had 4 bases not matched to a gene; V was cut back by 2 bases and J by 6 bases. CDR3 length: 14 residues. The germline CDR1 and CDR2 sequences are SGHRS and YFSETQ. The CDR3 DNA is TGCGCCAGCAGCTTAACAGGGGTTCATGAAAAACTGTTTTTT. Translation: CASSLTGVHEKLFF.

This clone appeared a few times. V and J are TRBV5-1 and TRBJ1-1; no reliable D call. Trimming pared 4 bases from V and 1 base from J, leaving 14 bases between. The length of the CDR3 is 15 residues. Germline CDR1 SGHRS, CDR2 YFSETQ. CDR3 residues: CASSASPGWNTEAFF. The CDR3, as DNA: TGCGCCAGCAGCGCTTCGCCCGGGTGGAACACTGAAGCTTTCTTT. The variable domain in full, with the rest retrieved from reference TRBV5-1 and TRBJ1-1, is KAGVTQTPRYLIKTRGQQVTLSCSPISGHRSVSWYQQTPGQGLQFLFEYFSETQRNKGNFPGRFSGRQFSNSRSEMNVSTLELGDSALYLCASSASPGWNTEAFFGQGTRLTVV.

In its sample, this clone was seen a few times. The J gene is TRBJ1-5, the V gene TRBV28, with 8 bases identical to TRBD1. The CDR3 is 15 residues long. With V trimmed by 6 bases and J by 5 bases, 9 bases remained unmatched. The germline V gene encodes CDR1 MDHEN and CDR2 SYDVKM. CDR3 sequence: CASSPGTGGYQPQHF. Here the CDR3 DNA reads TGTGCCAGCAGCCCCGGGACAGGAGGATATCAGCCCCAGCATTTT.

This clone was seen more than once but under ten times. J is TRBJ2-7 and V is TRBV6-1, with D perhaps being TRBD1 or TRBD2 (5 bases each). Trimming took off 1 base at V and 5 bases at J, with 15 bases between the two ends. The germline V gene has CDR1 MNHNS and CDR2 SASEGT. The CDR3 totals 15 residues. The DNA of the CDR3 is TGTGCCAGCAGTGAAGTTGGGAGACCAGGGCACGAGCAGTACTTC. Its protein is CASSEVGRPGHEQYF.

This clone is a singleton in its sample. The chain's CDR3 is CASSILNEQFF. CDR3 DNA sequence: TGTGCCAGTAGTATTCTTAATGAGCAGTTCTTC. This chain links TRBV19 with TRBJ2-1, with D unresolved. Trimming stripped 3 bases from V and 7 bases from J, with 4 bases between. The germline CDR1 and CDR2 sequences are LNHDA and SQIVND (reference sequence). This CDR3 contains 11 residues.

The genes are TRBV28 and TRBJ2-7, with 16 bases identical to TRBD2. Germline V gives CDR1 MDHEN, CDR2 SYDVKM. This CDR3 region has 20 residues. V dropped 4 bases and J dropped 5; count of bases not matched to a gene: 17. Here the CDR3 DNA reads TGTGCCAGCAGTTCAAACCCCGGGACTAGCGGGAGGGGATCTCTCCACGAGCAGTACTTC. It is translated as CASSSNPGTSGRGSLHEQYF.

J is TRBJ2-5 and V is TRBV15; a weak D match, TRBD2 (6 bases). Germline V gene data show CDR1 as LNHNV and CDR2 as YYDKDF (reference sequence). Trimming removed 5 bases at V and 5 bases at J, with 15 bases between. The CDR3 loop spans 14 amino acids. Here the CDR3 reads CATSPGDSSETQYF. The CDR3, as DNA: TGTGCCACCAGCCCTGGGGACTCGTCGGAGACCCAGTACTTC.

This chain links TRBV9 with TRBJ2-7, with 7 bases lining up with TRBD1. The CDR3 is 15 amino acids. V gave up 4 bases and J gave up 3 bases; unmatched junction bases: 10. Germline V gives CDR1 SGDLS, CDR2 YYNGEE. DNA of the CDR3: TGTGCCAGCAGCTACCGGGACAGCAGATACTACGAGCAGTACTTC. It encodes CASSYRDSRYYEQYF.

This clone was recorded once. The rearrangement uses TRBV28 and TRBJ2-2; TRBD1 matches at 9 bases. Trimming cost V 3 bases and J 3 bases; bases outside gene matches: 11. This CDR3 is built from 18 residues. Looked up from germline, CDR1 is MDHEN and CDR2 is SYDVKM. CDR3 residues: CASSFRQGDLVDTGELFF. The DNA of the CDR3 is TGTGCCAGCAGTTTTCGACAGGGGGACCTCGTGGACACCGGGGAGCTGTTTTTT.

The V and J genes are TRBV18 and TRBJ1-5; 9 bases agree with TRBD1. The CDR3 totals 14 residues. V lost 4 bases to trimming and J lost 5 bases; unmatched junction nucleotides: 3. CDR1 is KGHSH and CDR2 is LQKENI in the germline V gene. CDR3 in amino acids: CASSLGQGDQPQHF. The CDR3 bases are TGTGCCAGCTCACTGGGACAGGGCGATCAGCCCCAGCATTTT.

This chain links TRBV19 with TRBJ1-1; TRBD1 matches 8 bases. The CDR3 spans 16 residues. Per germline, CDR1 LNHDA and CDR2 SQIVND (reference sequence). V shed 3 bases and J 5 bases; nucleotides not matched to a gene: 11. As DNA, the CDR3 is TGTGCCAGTAGTATTCAGGGGGCTTACGATACGACTGAAGCTTTCTTT. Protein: CASSIQGAYDTTEAFF.

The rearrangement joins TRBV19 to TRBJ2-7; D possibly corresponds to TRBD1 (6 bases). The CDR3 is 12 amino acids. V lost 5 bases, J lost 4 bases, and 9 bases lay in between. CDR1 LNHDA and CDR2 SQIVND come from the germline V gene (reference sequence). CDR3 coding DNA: TGTGCCAGTAGTCATGACAGGTACGAGCAGTACTTC. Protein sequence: CASSHDRYEQYF.

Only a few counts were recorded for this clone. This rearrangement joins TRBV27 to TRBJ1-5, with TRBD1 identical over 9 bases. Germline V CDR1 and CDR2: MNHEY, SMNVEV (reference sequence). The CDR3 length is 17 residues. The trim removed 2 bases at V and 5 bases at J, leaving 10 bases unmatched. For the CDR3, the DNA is TGTGCCAGCAGTTTAGGAAAGGGACAGGGAAAGTATCAGCCCCAGCATTTT. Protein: CASSLGKGQGKYQPQHF.

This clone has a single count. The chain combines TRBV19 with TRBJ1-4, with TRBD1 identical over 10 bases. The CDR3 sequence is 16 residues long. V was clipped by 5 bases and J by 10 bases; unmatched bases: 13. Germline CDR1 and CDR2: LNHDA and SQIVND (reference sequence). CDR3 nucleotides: TGTGCCAGTAGTCCCCAACCCCGGGACAGGGGAAGAAAACTGTTTTTT. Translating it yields CASSPQPRDRGRKLFF. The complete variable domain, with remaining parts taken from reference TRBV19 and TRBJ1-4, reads DGGITQSPKYLFRKEGQNVTLSCEQNLNHDAMYWYRQDPGQGLRLIYYSQIVNDFQKGDIAEGYSVSREKKESFPLTVTSAQKNPTAFYLCASSPQPRDRGRKLFFGSGTQLSVL.